Given below is one T cell receptor beta chain in context. Its antigen remains unknown. Orbital computed tomography and thyroid ultrasound, together with serum TRAb and thyroxine and clinical symptoms, were used for diagnoses. The data were obtained in a study of T cells in Graves' hyperthyroidism and ophthalmopathy. Whole-study results and caveats: Most thyroid clonotypes with frequency above 0.001 were detected in blood. The model anticipated ophthalmopathy a median about six months pre-onset.

CDR1 and CDR2 (germline): SGHRS, YFSETQ. The CDR3 loop spans 15 amino acids. The ends were cut back, 5 bases at V and 10 bases at J, with 19 bases in the middle. Amplification targeted TCR beta CDR3 regions from RNA transcripts. HTBI primers were used for first-round RT-PCR of the TCR CDR3. A single record per CDR3 protein comes from TCRdb applying MiXCR to the multiplex PCR reads. The repertoire holds 500,000 to 600,000 distinct CDR3 sequences, with over 35% as singletons. This TCR came from an adult woman with Graves' disease, either hyperthyroidism or ophthalmopathy (not recorded which). The sample comprised peripheral blood or thyroid tissue (not recorded which). The chain combines TRBV5-1 with TRBJ1-6; D remains unclear. The CDR3 region has the DNA TGCGCCAGCAGGCGGCTAGCGGGTCTACTCTCACCCCTCCACTTT. Translation: CASRRLAGLLSPLHF.